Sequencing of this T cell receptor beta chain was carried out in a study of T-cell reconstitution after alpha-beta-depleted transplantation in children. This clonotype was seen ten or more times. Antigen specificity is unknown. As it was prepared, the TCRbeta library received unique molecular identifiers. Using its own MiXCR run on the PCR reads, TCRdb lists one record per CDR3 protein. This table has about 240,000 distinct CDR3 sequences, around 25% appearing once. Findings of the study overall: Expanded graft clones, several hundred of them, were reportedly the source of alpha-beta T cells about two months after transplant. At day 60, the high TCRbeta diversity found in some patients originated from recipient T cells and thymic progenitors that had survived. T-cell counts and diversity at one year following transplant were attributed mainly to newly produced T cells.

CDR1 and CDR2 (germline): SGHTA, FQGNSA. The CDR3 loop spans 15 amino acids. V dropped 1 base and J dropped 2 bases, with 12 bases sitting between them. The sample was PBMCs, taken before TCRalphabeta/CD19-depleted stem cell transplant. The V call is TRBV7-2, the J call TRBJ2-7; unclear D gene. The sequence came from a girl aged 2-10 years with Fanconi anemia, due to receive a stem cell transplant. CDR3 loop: CASSLELASAYEQYF. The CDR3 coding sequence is TGTGCCAGCAGCTTAGAATTGGCTTCTGCCTACGAGCAGTACTTC.